This T cell receptor beta chain was sequenced during a study of Ad26.COV2.S vaccination and SARS-CoV-2 variants. Overall study context: Donor allocation was to the COV1001 Ad26.COV2.S trial arm. Once or twice, 56 days apart, Ad26.COV2.S was delivered intramuscularly.

The repertoire was sequenced with immunoSEQ multiplex PCR; TCRdb's copy has only in-frame clones and lacks some. The data show approximately 410,000 clones, 88% seen once. Study-wide results and caveats: Spike-specific TCR breadth was greater in vaccine than placebo recipients.

Noted treatment: 15 to 20 received Ad26.COV2.S at low or high dose, single or two shots; about 5 received placebo; per-sample allocation not given. Collection of the samples took place on day 63 after the first injection of vaccine or placebo. An Ad26 vector expressing Wuhan-strain SARS-CoV-2 spike constituted the vaccine. About this clone itself: What it recognizes is unknown.

The V gene lost 2 bases and the J gene lost 3 bases, with 14 bases spanning the gap. The germline V gene encodes CDR1 MGHRA and CDR2 YSYEKL. This CDR3 has 15 amino acids. The origin of this receptor is a person aged 18-60 years who received the Ad26.COV2.S COVID-19 vaccine or a placebo. The chain couples TRBV4-1 to TRBJ2-7; tentative D call: TRBD1 (5 bases). Material: peripheral blood, obtained in a trial of Ad26.COV2.S vaccine versus placebo. In DNA, the CDR3 is TGCGCCAGCAGCCAACTTGACAGTCCCCTCTACGAGCAGTACTTC. Protein product: CASSQLDSPLYEQYF.